The source of this T cell receptor beta chain is a study of cytomegalovirus exposure and HLA in healthy donors. Broader study findings: While the bulk of TCR sequences proved rare, some public TCRs turned up in many donors. Previously analyzed data showed that most TCR beta V segments were productive at a frequency of about 90% or about 30%.

PCR was performed using 60 Vbeta and 13 Jbeta primers. Clones were sequenced by immunoSEQ multiplex PCR, and TCRdb holds only the in-frame ones, with some missing. The table records under 95,000 clones, approximately 75% of them present only once. In the case of this clone: Its specificity is not known.

The specimen sequenced was PBMCs. The receptor's source is a woman aged 40 to 50 in good health and CMV-seropositive.

The CDR3 DNA is TGTGCCAGCAGCTTAGGCCGGAGGGATTCAGCCCACGAGCAGTACTTC. This encodes CASSLGRRDSAHEQYF. This chain links TRBV7-9 with TRBJ2-7, with a tentative D call TRBD2 (6 bases). Germline CDR1 SEHNR, CDR2 FQNEAQ (reference sequence). V was cut by 1 base and J by 5 bases, with 18 bases left in between. The CDR3 extends over 16 amino acids.